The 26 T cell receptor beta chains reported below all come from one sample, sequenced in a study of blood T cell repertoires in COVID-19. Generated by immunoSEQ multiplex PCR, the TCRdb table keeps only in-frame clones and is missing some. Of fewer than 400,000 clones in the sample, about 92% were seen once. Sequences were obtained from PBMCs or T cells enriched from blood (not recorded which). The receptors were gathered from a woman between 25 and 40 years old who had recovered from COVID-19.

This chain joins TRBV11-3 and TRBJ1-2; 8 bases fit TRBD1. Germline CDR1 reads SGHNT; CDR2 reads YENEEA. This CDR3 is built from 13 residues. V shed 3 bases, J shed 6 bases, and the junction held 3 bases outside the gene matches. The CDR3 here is CASSFYRGDGYTF. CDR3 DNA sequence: TGTGCCAGCAGCTTTTACAGGGGGGATGGCTACACCTTC.

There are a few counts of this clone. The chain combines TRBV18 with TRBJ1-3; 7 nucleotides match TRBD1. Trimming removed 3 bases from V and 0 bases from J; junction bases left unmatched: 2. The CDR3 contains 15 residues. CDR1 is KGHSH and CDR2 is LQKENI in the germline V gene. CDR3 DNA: TGTGCCAGCTCACCGGGGACAGCCTCTGGAAACACCATATATTTT. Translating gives CASSPGTASGNTIYF.

The CDR3 sequence: CASSLAWSNSPLHF. The CDR3 region has the DNA TGTGCCAGCAGCTTGGCTTGGAGCAATTCACCCCTCCACTTT. The rearrangement links TRBV5-5 to TRBJ1-6; D gene unclear. V was cut by 0 bases and J by 7 bases, with 8 bases left in between. The CDR3 sequence is 14 residues long. Germline V gives CDR1 SGHKS, CDR2 YYEKEE (reference sequence).

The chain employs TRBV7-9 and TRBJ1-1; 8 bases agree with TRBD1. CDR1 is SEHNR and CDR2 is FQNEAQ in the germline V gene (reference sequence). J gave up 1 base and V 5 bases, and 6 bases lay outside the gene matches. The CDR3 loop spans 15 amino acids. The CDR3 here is CASSVTDRGNTEAFF. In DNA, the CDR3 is TGTGCCAGCAGCGTTACCGACAGGGGGAACACTGAAGCTTTCTTT. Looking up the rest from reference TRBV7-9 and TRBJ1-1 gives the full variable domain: DTGVSQNPRHKITKRGQNVTFRCDPISEHNRLYWYRQTLGQGPEFLTYFQNEAQLEKSRLLSDRFSAERPKGSFSTLEIQRTEQGDSAMYLCASSVTDRGNTEAFFGQGTRLTVV.

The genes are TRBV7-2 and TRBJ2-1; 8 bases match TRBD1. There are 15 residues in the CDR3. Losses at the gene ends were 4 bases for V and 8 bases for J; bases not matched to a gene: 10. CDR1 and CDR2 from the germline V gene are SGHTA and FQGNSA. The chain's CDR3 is CASSWGGQGQDEQFF. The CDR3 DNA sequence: TGTGCCAGCAGCTGGGGAGGACAGGGACAGGATGAGCAGTTCTTC.

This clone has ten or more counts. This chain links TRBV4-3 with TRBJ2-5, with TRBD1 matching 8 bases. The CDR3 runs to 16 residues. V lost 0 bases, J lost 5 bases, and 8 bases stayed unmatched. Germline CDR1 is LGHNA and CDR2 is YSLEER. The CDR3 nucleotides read TGCGCCAGCAGCCAAGATACGGCAGGGGGCAGGGAGACCCAGTACTTC. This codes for CASSQDTAGGRETQYF.

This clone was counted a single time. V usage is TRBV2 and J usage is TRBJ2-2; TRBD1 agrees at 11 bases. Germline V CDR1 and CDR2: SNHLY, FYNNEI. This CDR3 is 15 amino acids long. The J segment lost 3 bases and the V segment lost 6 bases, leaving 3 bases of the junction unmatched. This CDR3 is CASSVDRGHTGELFF. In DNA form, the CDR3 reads TGTGCCAGCAGCGTGGACAGGGGGCACACCGGGGAGCTGTTTTTT.

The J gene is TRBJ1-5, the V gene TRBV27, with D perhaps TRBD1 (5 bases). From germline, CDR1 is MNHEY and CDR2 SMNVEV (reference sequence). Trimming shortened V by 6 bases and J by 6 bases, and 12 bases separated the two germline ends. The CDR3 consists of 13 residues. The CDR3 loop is CASSLGDTQPQHF. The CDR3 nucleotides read TGTGCCAGCAGCCTAGGGGATACTCAGCCCCAGCATTTT.

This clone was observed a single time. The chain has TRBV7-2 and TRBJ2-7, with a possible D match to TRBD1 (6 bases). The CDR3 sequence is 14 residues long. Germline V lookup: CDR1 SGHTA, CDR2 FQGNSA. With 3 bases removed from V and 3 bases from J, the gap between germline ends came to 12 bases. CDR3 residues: CASSFQDRYYEQYF. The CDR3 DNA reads TGTGCCAGCAGCTTCCAGGACAGATACTACGAGCAGTACTTC.

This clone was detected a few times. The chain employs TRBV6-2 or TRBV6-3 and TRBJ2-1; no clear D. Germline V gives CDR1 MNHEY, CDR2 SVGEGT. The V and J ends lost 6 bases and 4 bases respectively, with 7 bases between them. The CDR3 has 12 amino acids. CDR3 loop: CASSPLYNEQFF. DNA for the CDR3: TGTGCCAGCAGCCCCCTATACAATGAGCAGTTCTTC.

CDR3 coding DNA: TGTGCCAGCATCCTGAGAGGGAACTCTGGGGCCAACGTCCTGACTTTC. This translates into CASILRGNSGANVLTF. The chain couples TRBV7-9 to TRBJ2-6; a weak D match, TRBD2 (5 bases). Germline-derived CDR1 and CDR2 are SEHNR and FQNEAQ (reference sequence). V was pared by 7 bases and J by 0 bases, with 13 bases between. The CDR3 totals 16 residues.

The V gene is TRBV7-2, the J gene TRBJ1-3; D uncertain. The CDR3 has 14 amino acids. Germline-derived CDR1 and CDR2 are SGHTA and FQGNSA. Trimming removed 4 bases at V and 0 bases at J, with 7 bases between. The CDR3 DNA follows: TGTGCCAGCAGCTCAGCGAGCTCTGGAAACACCATATATTTT. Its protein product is CASSSASSGNTIYF.

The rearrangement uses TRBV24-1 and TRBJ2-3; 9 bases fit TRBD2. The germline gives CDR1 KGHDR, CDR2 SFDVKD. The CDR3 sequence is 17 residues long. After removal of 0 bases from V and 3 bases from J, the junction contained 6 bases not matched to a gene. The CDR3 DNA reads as TGTGCCACCAGTGATTTGGCGGGAGGGGGGGCTACAGATACGCAGTATTTT. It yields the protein CATSDLAGGGATDTQYF.

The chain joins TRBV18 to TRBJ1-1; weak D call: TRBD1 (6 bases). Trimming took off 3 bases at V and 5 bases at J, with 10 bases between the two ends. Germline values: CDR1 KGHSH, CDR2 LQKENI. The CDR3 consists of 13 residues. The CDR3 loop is CASSPNRETEAFF. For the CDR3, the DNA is TGTGCCAGCTCACCGAACAGGGAAACTGAAGCTTTCTTT.

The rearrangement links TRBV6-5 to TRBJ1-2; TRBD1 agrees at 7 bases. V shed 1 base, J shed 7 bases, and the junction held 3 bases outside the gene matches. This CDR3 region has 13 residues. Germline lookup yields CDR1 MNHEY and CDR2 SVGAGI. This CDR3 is CASSYYRQGGYTF. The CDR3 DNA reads TGTGCCAGCAGTTACTACCGACAGGGTGGCTACACCTTC.

CDR3 region: CSVQASGGFTDTQYF. The CDR3 region has the DNA TGCAGCGTTCAGGCTAGCGGGGGGTTCACAGATACGCAGTATTTT. The V gene is TRBV29-1, the J gene TRBJ2-3; 11 nucleotides line up with TRBD2. CDR3 size: 15 residues. Germline V gene lookup returns CDR1 SQVTM and CDR2 ANQGSEA. Trimming took 5 bases from V and 2 from J; bases not matched to a gene: 6.

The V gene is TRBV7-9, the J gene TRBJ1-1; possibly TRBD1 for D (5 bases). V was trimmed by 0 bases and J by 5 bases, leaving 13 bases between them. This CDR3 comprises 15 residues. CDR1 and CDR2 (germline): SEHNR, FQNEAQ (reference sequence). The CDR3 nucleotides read TGTGCCAGCAGCTTAGCTCAGGGTGGAAAAACTGAAGCTTTCTTT. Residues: CASSLAQGGKTEAFF.

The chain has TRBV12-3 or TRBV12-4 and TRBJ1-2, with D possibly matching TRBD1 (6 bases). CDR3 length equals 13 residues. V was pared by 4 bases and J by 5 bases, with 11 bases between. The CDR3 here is CASSSQQGYGYTF. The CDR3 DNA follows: TGTGCCAGCAGTTCCCAACAGGGATATGGCTACACCTTC.

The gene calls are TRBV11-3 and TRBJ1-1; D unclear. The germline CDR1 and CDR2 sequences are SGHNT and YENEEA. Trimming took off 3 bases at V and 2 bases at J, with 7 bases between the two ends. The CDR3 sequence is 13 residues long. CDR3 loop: CASSFQVNTEAFF. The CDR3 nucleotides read TGTGCCAGCAGCTTCCAGGTCAACACTGAAGCTTTCTTT.

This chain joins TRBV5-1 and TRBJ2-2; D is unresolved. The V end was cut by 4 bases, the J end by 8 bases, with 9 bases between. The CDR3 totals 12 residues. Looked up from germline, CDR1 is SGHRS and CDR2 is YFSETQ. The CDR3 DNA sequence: TGCGCCAGCAGCCGAGGCCGGGGGGAGCTGTTTTTT. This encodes CASSRGRGELFF. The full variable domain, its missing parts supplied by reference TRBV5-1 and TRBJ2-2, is KAGVTQTPRYLIKTRGQQVTLSCSPISGHRSVSWYQQTPGQGLQFLFEYFSETQRNKGNFPGRFSGRQFSNSRSEMNVSTLELGDSALYLCASSRGRGELFFGEGSRLTVL.

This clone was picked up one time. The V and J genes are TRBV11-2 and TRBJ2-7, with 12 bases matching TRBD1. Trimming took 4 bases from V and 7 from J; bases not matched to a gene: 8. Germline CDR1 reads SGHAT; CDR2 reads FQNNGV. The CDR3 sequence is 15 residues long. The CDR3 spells CASSSPGTGGVEQYF. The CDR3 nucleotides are TGTGCCAGCAGCTCTCCCGGGACAGGGGGCGTTGAGCAGTACTTC. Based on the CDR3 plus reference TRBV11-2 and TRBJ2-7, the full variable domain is EAGVAQSPRYKIIEKRQSVAFWCNPISGHATLYWYQQILGQGPKLLIQFQNNGVVDDSQLPKDRFSAERLKGVDSTLKIQPAKLEDSAVYLCASSSPGTGGVEQYFGPGTRLTVT.

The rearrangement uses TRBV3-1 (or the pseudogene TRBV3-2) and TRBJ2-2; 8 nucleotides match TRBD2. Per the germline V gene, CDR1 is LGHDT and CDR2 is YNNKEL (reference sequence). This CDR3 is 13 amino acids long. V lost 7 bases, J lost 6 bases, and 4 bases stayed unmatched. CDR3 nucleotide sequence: TGTGCCAGCAAAGCGGGAGCTCCCGGGGAGCTGTTTTTT. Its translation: CASKAGAPGELFF.

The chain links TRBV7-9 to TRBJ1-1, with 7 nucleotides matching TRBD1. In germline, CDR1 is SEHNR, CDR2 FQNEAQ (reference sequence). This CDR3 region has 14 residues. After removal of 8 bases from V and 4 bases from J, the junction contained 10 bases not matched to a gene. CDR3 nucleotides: TGTGCCAGCGTATCCGTAGGGGGCATCACTGAAGCTTTCTTT. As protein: CASVSVGGITEAFF.

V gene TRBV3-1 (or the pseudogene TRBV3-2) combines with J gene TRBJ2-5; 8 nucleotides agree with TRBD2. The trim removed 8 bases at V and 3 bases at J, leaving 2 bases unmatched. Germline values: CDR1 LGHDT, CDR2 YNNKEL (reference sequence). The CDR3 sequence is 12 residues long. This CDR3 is CASGGGKETQYF. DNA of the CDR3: TGTGCCAGCGGCGGGGGGAAAGAGACCCAGTACTTC.

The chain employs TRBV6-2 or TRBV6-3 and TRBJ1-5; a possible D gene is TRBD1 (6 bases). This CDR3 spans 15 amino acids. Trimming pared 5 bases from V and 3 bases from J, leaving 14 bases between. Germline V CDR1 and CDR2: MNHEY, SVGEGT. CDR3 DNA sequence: TGTGCCAGCAGTACCGAGTACAGGGTCAATCAGCCCCAGCATTTT. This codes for CASSTEYRVNQPQHF.

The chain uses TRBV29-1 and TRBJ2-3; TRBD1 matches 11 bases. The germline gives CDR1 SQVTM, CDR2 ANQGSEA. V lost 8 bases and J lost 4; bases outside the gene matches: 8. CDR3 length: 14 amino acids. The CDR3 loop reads CSTGQGAGADTQYF. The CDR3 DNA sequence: TGCAGCACTGGACAGGGGGCAGGGGCAGATACGCAGTATTTT.